This record concerns one T cell receptor beta chain sequence. The table lists this clonotype with many counts. What antigen it recognizes has not been identified. No base qualities exist here, and no much larger clone lies one base off it. This sample is part of a study (dated by TCRdb to about 2013). Spanning cysteine to phenylalanine, the CDR3 consists of 16 amino acids. The sequence is cut down to CDR3 DNA, 48 bases in frame from base 1. V loses 0 bases at its end and J loses 0 bases; junction bases beyond the gene matches: 5. From a lookup of the germline V gene, CDR1 and CDR2 are LGHNA and YNFKEQ. TCRdb records Illumina Genome Analyzer IIx as the sequencer. TCRdb redid the processing of the public reads, applying fastp at Q25 and MiXCR, and retained in-frame beta chains. Rows matching on CDR3 protein sequence are summarized as one entry with the most common DNA and genes. This sample gives about 15,000 distinct CDR3 sequences in total; approximately 37% of them show up just once. Around 16% of the sample comes from the top ten.

The clonotype originates from a human donor. The source material was blood. The receptor chain draws on TRBV4-2 and TRBJ2-7; the central 7 bases match TRBD1. The DNA sequence is as follows: TGTGCCAGCAGCCAAGAGTTGTCAGGGGGCTCCTACGAGCAGTACTTC. It specifies CASSQELSGGSYEQYF.